Below, 13 T cell receptor beta chains from the same sample are listed, as sequenced in a study of cytomegalovirus exposure and HLA in healthy donors. PCR employed 60 Vbeta and 13 Jbeta primers. Sequenced by immunoSEQ multiplex PCR; TCRdb stores in-frame clones only, minus some. The listing records around 110,000 clones. Specimen: PBMCs. These receptors all come from a man between 25 and 39 years old in good health and CMV-seronegative.

CDR3 nucleotide sequence: TGTGCCAGCAGCCCCGAAAACGGACAGGGCGATCGGCGTTCACCCCTCCACTTT. Translating gives CASSPENGQGDRRSPLHF. The chain joins TRBV7-2 to TRBJ1-6; 8 bases map to TRBD1. V was clipped by 5 bases and J by 9 bases; unmatched bases: 18. Germline assignment: CDR1 SGHTA and CDR2 FQGNSA. The CDR3 totals 18 residues.

J is TRBJ2-7 and V is TRBV27; no reliable D call. The CDR3 consists of 14 residues. Germline V CDR1 and CDR2: MNHEY, SMNVEV (reference sequence). With 2 bases removed from V and 2 bases from J, the gap between germline ends came to 10 bases. This CDR3 reads CASSLRGTTYEQYF. CDR3 nucleotides: TGTGCCAGCAGTTTACGCGGTACCACCTACGAGCAGTACTTC.

V is TRBV27 and J is TRBJ2-7, with 12 bases fitting TRBD1. Germline V gene data show CDR1 as MNHEY and CDR2 as SMNVEV (reference sequence). The CDR3 is 15 amino acids. V shed 0 bases and J 7 bases; nucleotides not matched to a gene: 4. The CDR3 DNA is TGTGCCAGCAGTTTATCGGGACAGGGGGCTCGGGAGCAGTACTTC. This encodes CASSLSGQGAREQYF.

The CDR3 DNA reads as TGCAGCGTTGAGGGGACAAATTACGAGCAGTACTTC. It specifies CSVEGTNYEQYF. The chain links TRBV29-1 to TRBJ2-7; weak D call: TRBD1 (6 bases). V was trimmed by 3 bases and J by 4 bases, leaving 10 bases between them. Germline CDR1 and CDR2: SQVTM and ANQGSEA. This CDR3 has 12 amino acids.

CDR3 amino acids: CASSLRTGYSDYNEQFF. The CDR3 DNA follows: TGTGCCAGTAGTTTACGAACAGGGTACTCAGATTACAATGAGCAGTTCTTC. The chain joins TRBV19 to TRBJ2-1; the D gene is possibly TRBD1 (6 bases). This CDR3 has 17 amino acids. Germline lookup yields CDR1 LNHDA and CDR2 SQIVND (reference sequence). Trimming took off 5 bases at V and 4 bases at J, with 21 bases between the two ends.

The chain is built from TRBV9 and TRBJ2-1; a possible D gene is TRBD2 (7 bases). Trimming pared 4 bases from V and 3 bases from J, leaving 23 bases between. Germline lookup yields CDR1 SGDLS and CDR2 YYNGEE. The CDR3 runs 18 residues. The CDR3 here is CASSRWAGATSIYNEQFF. In DNA form, the CDR3 reads TGTGCCAGCAGCCGATGGGCGGGGGCAACCTCTATCTACAATGAGCAGTTCTTC.

The rearrangement links TRBV4-1 to TRBJ2-4; D is ambiguous. V lost 0 bases and J lost 0, with 15 bases in between. Germline-derived CDR1 and CDR2 are MGHRA and YSYEKL. This CDR3 region has 18 residues. CDR3 loop: CASSQDSRSTLAKNIQYF. In DNA form, the CDR3 reads TGCGCCAGCAGCCAAGATTCTAGGAGTACCCTAGCCAAAAACATTCAGTACTTC.

The chain couples TRBV7-2 to TRBJ1-1; TRBD1 might be the D (6 bases). The germline V and J ends were trimmed by 4 bases and 7 bases, with 22 bases remaining between them. The V gene's germline CDR1 is SGHTA and CDR2 FQGNSA. The CDR3 spans 16 residues. The CDR3 is CASSSGTTKGTSEAFF. In DNA, the CDR3 is TGTGCCAGCAGCTCCGGGACAACTAAGGGAACGAGTGAAGCTTTCTTT.

The chain couples TRBV9 to TRBJ2-1; 7 nucleotides align to TRBD1. This CDR3 region has 16 residues. V gave up 3 bases and J gave up 5 bases; unmatched junction bases: 11. Germline V gives CDR1 SGDLS, CDR2 YYNGEE. The CDR3 protein is CASSERQGRGNNEQFF. The CDR3 DNA sequence: TGTGCCAGCAGCGAACGACAGGGTAGGGGAAACAATGAGCAGTTCTTC.

This rearrangement joins TRBV27 to TRBJ2-7; D call uncertain. The CDR3 loop spans 13 amino acids. Trimming took off 3 bases at V and 4 bases at J, with 10 bases between the two ends. The germline CDR1 and CDR2 sequences are MNHEY and SMNVEV (reference sequence). The CDR3 loop is CASSFGSLYEQYF. DNA for the CDR3: TGTGCCAGCAGTTTCGGGTCGCTATACGAGCAGTACTTC.

The V and J genes are TRBV7-9 and TRBJ2-7; tentatively, D is TRBD1 (6 bases). Germline CDR1 reads SEHNR; CDR2 reads FQNEAQ (reference sequence). CDR3 length: 16 residues. Between the trimmed V and J ends, which lost 5 bases and 2 bases, there was a span of 19 bases. The CDR3, as DNA: TGTGCCAGCAGCCCCGGGACACCGATTGAAACCTACGAGCAGTACTTC. Translated: CASSPGTPIETYEQYF.

The chain is built from TRBV4-3 and TRBJ2-3; D gene uncertain. This CDR3 comprises 14 residues. V was clipped by 0 bases and J by 3 bases, with 7 bases between them. The germline V gene has CDR1 LGHNA and CDR2 YSLEER. In DNA, the CDR3 is TGCGCCAGCAGCCAAGACCCCAGGACAGATACGCAGTATTTT. Translated, it gives CASSQDPRTDTQYF.

This chain uses TRBV29-1 with TRBJ1-1; D remains unclear. The germline V and J ends were trimmed by 1 base and 0 bases, with 6 bases remaining between them. This CDR3 contains 13 residues. Germline-derived CDR1 and CDR2 are SQVTM and ANQGSEA. DNA of the CDR3: TGCAGCGTTGAAGTGGCAGTGAACACTGAAGCTTTCTTT. The encoded protein is CSVEVAVNTEAFF.